Listed below are T cell receptor beta chains from one sample, sequenced in a study of OX40 agonist ivuxolimab in advanced cancers. Profiled with immunoSEQ multiplex PCR; TCRdb holds only in-frame clones, not every one. The sample includes approximately 130,000 clones, 90% of them seen just once. The specimen was CD4+ or CD8+ T cells sorted from blood, collected in a trial of the OX40 agonist ivuxolimab. Receptors were obtained from an adult with an advanced solid tumor such as melanoma, head and neck, liver or kidney cancer. CDR3s include the opening cysteine and the closing phenylalanine or tryptophan. Each record gives: V gene, D gene, clone size, J gene, CDR3 protein, CDR3 DNA. The D gene is left open where the match is weak. Where a row states a size, it is once, few, many or the class of an expanded clone; other rows omit it.

TRBV7-9	TRBD1	.	TRBJ2-1	CASSFRPGQGANEQFF	TGTGCCAGCAGCTTCAGGCCGGGACAGGGGGCAAATGAGCAGTTCTTC
TRBV28	TRBD2	.	TRBJ2-1	CASSLTSGKVDEQFF	TGTGCCAGCAGTTTAACTAGCGGGAAAGTCGATGAGCAGTTCTTC
TRBV10-1	.	.	TRBJ2-1	CASSDNYEQFF	TGCGCCAGCAGTGATAACTATGAGCAGTTCTTC
TRBV29-1	TRBD1	few	TRBJ1-1	CSVARTGGNTEAFF	TGCAGCGTTGCCCGGACAGGGGGGAACACTGAAGCTTTCTTT
TRBV29-1	.	.	TRBJ1-5	CSVAEVGNQPQHF	TGCAGCGTAGCTGAGGTGGGCAATCAGCCCCAGCATTTT
TRBV2	.	few	TRBJ1-1	CASSLTDMNTEAFF	TGTGCCAGCAGTTTGACAGACATGAACACTGAAGCTTTCTTT
TRBV30	.	.	TRBJ1-1	CAWSVFSLAAVYPNTEAFF	TGTGCCTGGAGTGTATTTTCGTTGGCGGCAGTTTATCCGAACACTGAAGCTTTCTTT
TRBV7-2	.	.	TRBJ1-5	CASSLAGTAGYNQPQHF	TGTGCCAGCAGCTTAGCAGGGACGGCGGGGTACAATCAGCCCCAGCATTTT
TRBV28	.	.	TRBJ2-5	CASSLWPPGIQETQYF	TGTGCCAGCAGTTTATGGCCCCCGGGGATTCAAGAGACCCAGTACTTC
TRBV27	TRBD1	.	TRBJ2-1	CASSTRTGGGDEQFF	TGTGCCAGCAGTACCCGGACAGGGGGCGGAGATGAGCAGTTCTTC
TRBV29-1	TRBD1	few	TRBJ1-1	CSARTGQNTEAFF	TGCAGCGCCAGGACAGGACAGAACACTGAAGCTTTCTTT
TRBV18	.	.	TRBJ1-3	CASSRQASLGNTIYF	TGTGCCAGCTCCAGACAGGCTTCGCTGGGAAACACCATATATTTT
TRBV27	TRBD1	.	TRBJ1-5	CASSSQGAWQPQHF	TGTGCCAGCAGTTCACAGGGGGCATGGCAGCCCCAGCATTTT
TRBV10-3	.	.	TRBJ1-1	CAISDRAPRTEAFF	TGTGCCATCAGTGACAGGGCCCCGCGCACTGAAGCTTTCTTT
TRBV19	TRBD1	.	TRBJ1-4	CASSAGQGVTSEKLFF	TGTGCCAGTAGTGCCGGACAGGGGGTTACATCCGAAAAACTGTTTTTT
TRBV10-3	TRBD1	.	TRBJ1-3	CAISESTGSGNTIYF	TGTGCCATCAGTGAGTCGACAGGGTCTGGAAACACCATATATTTT
TRBV28	.	.	TRBJ2-1	CASRRINEQFF	TGTGCCAGCAGGCGAATCAATGAGCAGTTCTTC
TRBV30	TRBD2	few	TRBJ2-7	CAWTSGSYEQYF	TGTGCCTGGACTAGCGGGAGCTACGAGCAGTACTTC
TRBV5-1	.	.	TRBJ1-1	CASSLSGVNTEAFF	TGCGCCAGCAGCTTGTCGGGAGTGAACACTGAAGCTTTCTTT
TRBV27	TRBD2	.	TRBJ2-2	CASSLKKLAGRAGELFF	TGTGCCAGCAGTTTAAAGAAACTAGCGGGAAGGGCCGGGGAGCTGTTTTTT
TRBV5-1	.	.	TRBJ2-3	CASSLGTGSDTQYF	TGCGCCAGCAGCTTGGGAACGGGATCAGATACGCAGTATTTT
TRBV9	TRBD2	once	TRBJ2-7	CASSVIAGAHYEQYF	TGTGCCAGCAGCGTAATAGCGGGAGCCCACTACGAGCAGTACTTC
TRBV30	.	.	TRBJ2-7	CAFRTRTDEQYF	TGTGCCTTCCGCACCAGGACAGATGAGCAGTACTTC
TRBV10-3	.	.	TRBJ1-2	CATRNGSTYGYTF	TGTGCCACCCGTAACGGCAGCACCTATGGCTACACCTTC
TRBV21-1	.	.	TRBJ1-1	CASSKGEGPNTEAFF	TGTGCCAGCAGCAAAGGAGAGGGACCGAACACTGAAGCTTTCTTT
TRBV5-8	TRBD1	.	TRBJ2-3	CASSLTGDRDTQYF	TGTGCCAGCAGTTTGACAGGGGACAGGGATACGCAGTATTTT
TRBV27	TRBD2	.	TRBJ2-4	CASSLTSGRGNIQYF	TGTGCCAGCAGTTTGACTAGCGGGAGAGGTAACATTCAGTACTTC
TRBV7-2	.	.	TRBJ1-2	CASSLGQGFRRGYTF	TGTGCCAGCAGCTTAGGGCAGGGGTTCCGGCGGGGCTACACCTTC
TRBV25-1	.	.	TRBJ1-2	CASSGTANGYTF	TGTGCCAGCAGTGGCACCGCCAATGGCTACACCTTC
TRBV6-5	.	.	TRBJ2-1	CASSPPRVGKNGQFF	TGTGCCAGCAGCCCCCCAAGAGTAGGGAAAAATGGGCAGTTCTTC
TRBV7-2	TRBD2	.	TRBJ2-1	CASRLGGSEQFF	TGTGCCAGCAGATTGGGGGGGAGCGAGCAGTTCTTC
TRBV19	.	.	TRBJ1-4	CASSIVGAANEKLFF	TGTGCCAGTAGTATCGTGGGGGCGGCTAATGAAAAACTGTTTTTT
TRBV6-6	.	.	TRBJ1-1	CASSRGVGTEAFF	TGTGCCAGCAGCCGCGGGGTGGGCACTGAAGCTTTCTTT
TRBV30	.	few	TRBJ1-5	CAWGRRPNQPQHF	TGTGCCTGGGGGAGACGGCCGAATCAGCCCCAGCATTTT
TRBV27	.	.	TRBJ2-7	CASSFGLDSYEQYF	TGTGCCAGCAGTTTCGGACTTGACTCCTACGAGCAGTACTTC
TRBV4-3	.	.	TRBJ1-2	CASSQDWKGTGGYTF	TGCGCCAGCAGCCAAGATTGGAAGGGTACGGGTGGCTACACCTTC
TRBV9	TRBD1	.	TRBJ2-3	CASKARGRATDTQYF	TGTGCCAGCAAAGCCAGGGGGAGAGCCACAGATACGCAGTATTTT
TRBV19	TRBD1	.	TRBJ2-6	CASTHPGQIGSGANVLTF	TGTGCCAGTACCCACCCGGGACAGATAGGGTCTGGGGCCAACGTCCTGACTTTC
TRBV7-9	.	.	TRBJ2-1	CASSLGAGRYNEQFF	TGTGCCAGCAGCTTAGGAGCGGGCCGCTACAATGAGCAGTTCTTC
TRBV19	.	.	TRBJ2-6	CASSTTPVSSGANVLTF	TGTGCCAGTAGTACCACACCGGTGAGCTCTGGGGCCAACGTCCTGACTTTC
TRBV6-4	TRBD1	.	TRBJ1-5	CASSDSGTDSNQPQHF	TGTGCCAGCAGTGACTCAGGGACAGATAGCAATCAGCCCCAGCATTTT
TRBV7-2	TRBD2	.	TRBJ2-3	CASSSYNPLAGPTDTQYF	TGTGCCAGCAGCTCCTATAACCCGCTAGCGGGCCCTACAGATACGCAGTATTTT
TRBV4-2	TRBD1	.	TRBJ2-7	CASSQAGQGKLDEQYF	TGTGCCAGCAGCCAAGCTGGACAGGGGAAGCTCGACGAGCAGTACTTC
TRBV18	TRBD1	.	TRBJ1-1	CASSPTGPGLMNTEAFF	TGTGCCAGCTCACCGACAGGGCCGGGGCTTATGAACACTGAAGCTTTCTTT
TRBV28	.	.	TRBJ1-1	CASTAGQVRTEAFF	TGTGCCAGCACCGCCGGGCAGGTTCGAACTGAAGCTTTCTTT
TRBV28	TRBD1	.	TRBJ2-7	CASSPPGTGTYEQYF	TGTGCCAGCAGTCCTCCCGGGACAGGGACCTACGAGCAGTACTTC
TRBV7-2	.	once	TRBJ2-7	CASSLNTAYEQYF	TGTGCCAGCAGCTTAAACACTGCCTACGAGCAGTACTTC
TRBV6-5	.	.	TRBJ2-7	CASSYVHNREQYF	TGTGCCAGCAGTTACGTTCATAATCGCGAGCAGTACTTC
TRBV11-3	.	once	TRBJ2-7	CASRYRDFSYEQYF	TGTGCCAGCAGGTATCGGGACTTTTCCTACGAGCAGTACTTC
TRBV4-1	.	.	TRBJ2-1	CASSLYMTGDTYNEQFF	TGCGCCAGCAGCCTATACATGACGGGAGACACTTACAATGAGCAGTTCTTC
TRBV5-1	.	.	TRBJ1-4	CASSFRSFNEKLFF	TGCGCCAGCAGCTTTCGCAGTTTTAATGAAAAACTGTTTTTT
TRBV4-2	TRBD2	.	TRBJ2-7	CASSQGLAAGGRYEQYF	TGTGCCAGCAGCCAAGGGTTGGCTGCGGGAGGGCGGTACGAGCAGTACTTC
TRBV5-1	TRBD1	.	TRBJ1-1	CASSEMSGTGSTEAFF	TGCGCCAGCAGCGAGATGTCCGGGACAGGCTCGACTGAAGCTTTCTTT